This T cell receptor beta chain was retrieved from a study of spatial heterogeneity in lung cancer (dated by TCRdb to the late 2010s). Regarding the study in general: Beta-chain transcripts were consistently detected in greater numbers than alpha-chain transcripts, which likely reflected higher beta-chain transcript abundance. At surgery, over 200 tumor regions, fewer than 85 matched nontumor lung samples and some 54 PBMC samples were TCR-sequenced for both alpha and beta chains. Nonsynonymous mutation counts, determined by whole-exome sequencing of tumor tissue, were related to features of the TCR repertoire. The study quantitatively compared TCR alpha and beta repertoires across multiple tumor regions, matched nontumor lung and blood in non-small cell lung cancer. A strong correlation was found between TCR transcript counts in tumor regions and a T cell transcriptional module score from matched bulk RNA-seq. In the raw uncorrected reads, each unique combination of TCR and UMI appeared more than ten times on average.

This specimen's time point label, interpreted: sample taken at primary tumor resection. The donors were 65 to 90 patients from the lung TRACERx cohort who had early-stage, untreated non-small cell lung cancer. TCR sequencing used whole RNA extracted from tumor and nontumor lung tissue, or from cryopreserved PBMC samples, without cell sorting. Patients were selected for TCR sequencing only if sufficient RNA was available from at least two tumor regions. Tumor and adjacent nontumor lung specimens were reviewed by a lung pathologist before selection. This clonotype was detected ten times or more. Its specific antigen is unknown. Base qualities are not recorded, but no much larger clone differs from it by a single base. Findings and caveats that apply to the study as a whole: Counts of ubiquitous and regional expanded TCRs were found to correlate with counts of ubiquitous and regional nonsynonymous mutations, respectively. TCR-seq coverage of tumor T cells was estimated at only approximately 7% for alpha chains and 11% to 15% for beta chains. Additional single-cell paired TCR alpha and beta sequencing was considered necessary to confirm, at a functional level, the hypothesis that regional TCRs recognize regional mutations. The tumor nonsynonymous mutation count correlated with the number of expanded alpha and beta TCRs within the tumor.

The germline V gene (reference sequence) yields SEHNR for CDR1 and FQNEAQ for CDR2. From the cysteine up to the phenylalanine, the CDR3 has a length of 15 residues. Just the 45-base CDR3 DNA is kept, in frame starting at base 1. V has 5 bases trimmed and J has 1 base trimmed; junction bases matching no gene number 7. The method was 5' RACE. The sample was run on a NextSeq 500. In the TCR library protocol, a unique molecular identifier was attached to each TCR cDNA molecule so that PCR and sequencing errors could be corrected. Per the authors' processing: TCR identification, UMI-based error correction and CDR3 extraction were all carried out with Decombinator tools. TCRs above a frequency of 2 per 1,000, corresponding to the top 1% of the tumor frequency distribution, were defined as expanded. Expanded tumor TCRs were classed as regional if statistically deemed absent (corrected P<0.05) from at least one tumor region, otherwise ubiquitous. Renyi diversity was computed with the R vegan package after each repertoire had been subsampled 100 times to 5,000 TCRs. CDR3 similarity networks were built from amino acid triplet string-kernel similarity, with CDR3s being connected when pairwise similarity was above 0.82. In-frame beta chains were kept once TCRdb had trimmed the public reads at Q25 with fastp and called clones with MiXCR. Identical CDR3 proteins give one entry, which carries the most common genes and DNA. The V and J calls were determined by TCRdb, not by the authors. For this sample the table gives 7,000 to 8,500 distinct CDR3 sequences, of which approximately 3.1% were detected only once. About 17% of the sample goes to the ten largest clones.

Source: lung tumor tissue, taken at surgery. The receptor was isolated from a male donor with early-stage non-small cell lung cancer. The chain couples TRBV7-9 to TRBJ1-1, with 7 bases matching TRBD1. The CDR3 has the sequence CASSRPGGPNTEAFF. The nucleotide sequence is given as TGTGCCAGCAGCCGACCAGGGGGGCCGAACACTGAAGCTTTCTTT.